This TCR beta chain was captured by sequencing in a study of T cells in women clearing cervical HPV infection. Overall study: Donors had HPV16-related CIN3 or worse; 2 had invasive cancer. HLA type stays a possible confounder, typing being limited. Controls' single incident HPV16 infection cleared within 12 months without precancer. Whole-study findings and limits: T-cell numbers per sample were unknown and may explain richness differences.

This table comes from immunoSEQ multiplex PCR, and its TCRdb copy is limited to in-frame clones, with some not included. Its listing shows some 20,000 clones. A remark on this clone: Its antigen remains unidentified.

The receptor comes from a woman aged 18-69 years with a cervical HPV16 infection that either progressed to CIN3+ or cleared (not recorded which). Material: blood buffy coat.

CDR3 DNA (partial): TGTGCCAGCAGCTTAGCTCTTGGACTAGGGGCAGATACC. It yields the protein CASSLALGLGADT. The complete CDR3 protein is CASSLALGLGADTQYF. The chain links TRBV7-2 to TRBJ2-5; 7 bases line up with TRBD2. The missing CDR3 end, 3 residues past where the read stops, is filled in from the germline J gene. Germline V gives CDR1 SGHTA, CDR2 FQGNSA. CDR3 length: 16 residues.